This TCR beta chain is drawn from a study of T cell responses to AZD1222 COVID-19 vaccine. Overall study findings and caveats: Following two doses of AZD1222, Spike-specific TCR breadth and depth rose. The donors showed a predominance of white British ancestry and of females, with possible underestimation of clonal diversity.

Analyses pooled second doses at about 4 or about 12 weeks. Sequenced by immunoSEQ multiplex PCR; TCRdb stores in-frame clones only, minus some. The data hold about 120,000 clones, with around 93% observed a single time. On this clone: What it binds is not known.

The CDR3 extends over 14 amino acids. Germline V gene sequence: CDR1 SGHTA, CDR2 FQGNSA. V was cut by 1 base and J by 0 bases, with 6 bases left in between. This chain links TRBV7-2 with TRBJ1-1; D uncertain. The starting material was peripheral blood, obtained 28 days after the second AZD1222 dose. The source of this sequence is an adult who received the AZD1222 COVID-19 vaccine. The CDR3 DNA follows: TGTGCCAGCAGCTTAGGTGTCCTGAACACTGAAGCTTTCTTT. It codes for CASSLGVLNTEAFF.